This TCR beta chain is from a study of T cell changes during pregnancy in multiple sclerosis. Germline V lookup: CDR1 GTSNPN, CDR2 SVGIG (reference sequence). The V end was cut by 6 bases, the J end by 5 bases, with 13 bases between. CDR3 length: 13 amino acids. Produced via immunoSEQ multiplex PCR; TCRdb's table is partial and in-frame only. The sample lists 90,000 to 120,000 clones, less than 95% occurring once. The receptor comes from a female donor in good health, enrolled as a control in a pregnancy study. This specimen was peripheral blood, taken in the third trimester of pregnancy. The chain couples TRBV30 to TRBJ1-4; a weak D match, TRBD1 (5 bases). The CDR3 nucleotides read TGTGCCTGCGGACACAGAACCAATGAAAAACTGTTTTTT. Protein sequence: CACGHRTNEKLFF.